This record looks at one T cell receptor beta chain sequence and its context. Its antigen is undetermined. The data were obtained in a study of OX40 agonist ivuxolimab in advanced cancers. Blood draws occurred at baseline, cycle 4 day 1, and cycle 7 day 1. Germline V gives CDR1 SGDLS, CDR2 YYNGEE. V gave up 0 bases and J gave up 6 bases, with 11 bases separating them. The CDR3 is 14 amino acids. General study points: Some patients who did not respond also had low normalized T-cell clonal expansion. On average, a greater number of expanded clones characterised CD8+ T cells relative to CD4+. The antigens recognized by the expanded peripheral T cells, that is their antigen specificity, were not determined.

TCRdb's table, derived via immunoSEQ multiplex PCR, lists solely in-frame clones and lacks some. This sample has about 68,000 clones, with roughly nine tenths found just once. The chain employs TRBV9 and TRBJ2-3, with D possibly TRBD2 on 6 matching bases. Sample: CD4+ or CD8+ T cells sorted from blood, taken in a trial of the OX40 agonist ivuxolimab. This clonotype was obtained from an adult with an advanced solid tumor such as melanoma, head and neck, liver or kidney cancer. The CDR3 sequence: CASSVAGDRDTQYF. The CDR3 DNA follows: TGTGCCAGCAGCGTAGCGGGAGATCGGGATACGCAGTATTTT.